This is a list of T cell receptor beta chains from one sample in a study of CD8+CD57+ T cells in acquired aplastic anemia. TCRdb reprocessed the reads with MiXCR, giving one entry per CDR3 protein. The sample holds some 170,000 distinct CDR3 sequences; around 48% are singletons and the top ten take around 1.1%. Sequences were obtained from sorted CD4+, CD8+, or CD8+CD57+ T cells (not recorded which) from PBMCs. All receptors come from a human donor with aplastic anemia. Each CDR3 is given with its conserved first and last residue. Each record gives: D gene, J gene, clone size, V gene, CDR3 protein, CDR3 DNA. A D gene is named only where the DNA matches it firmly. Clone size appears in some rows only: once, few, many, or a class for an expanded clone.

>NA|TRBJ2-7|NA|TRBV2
CASSEVSPYEQYF
TGTGCCAGCAGTGAAGTTTCCCCCTACGAGCAGTACTTC
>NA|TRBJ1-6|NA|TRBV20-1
CSARETTLHF
TGCAGTGCTAGGGAGACCACCCTCCACTTT
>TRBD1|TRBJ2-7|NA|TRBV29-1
CSVQNRGSDEQYF
TGCAGCGTTCAAAACAGGGGTTCCGACGAGCAGTACTTC
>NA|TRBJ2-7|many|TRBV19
CASSMGASSYEQYF
TGTGCCAGTAGTATGGGCGCCAGCTCCTACGAGCAGTACTTC
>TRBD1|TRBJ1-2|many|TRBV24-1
CATSDPTGYGDYGYTF
TGTGCCACCAGTGACCCGACAGGGTACGGAGACTATGGCTACACCTTC
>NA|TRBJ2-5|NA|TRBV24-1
CATSDYGETQYF
TGTGCCACCAGTGATTACGGGGAGACCCAGTACTTC
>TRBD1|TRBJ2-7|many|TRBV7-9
CASSLAATGTGLYEQYF
TGTGCCAGCAGCTTAGCCGCCACCGGGACAGGACTCTACGAGCAGTACTTC
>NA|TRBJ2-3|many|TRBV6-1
CASSAGTHTDTQYF
TGTGCCAGCAGTGCCGGGACTCACACAGATACGCAGTATTTT
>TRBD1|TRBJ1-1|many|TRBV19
CASMDRGRNTEAFF
TGTGCCAGTATGGACAGGGGCCGCAACACTGAAGCTTTCTTT
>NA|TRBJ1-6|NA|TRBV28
CASSRTDRDNSPLHF
TGTGCCAGCAGTAGAACGGACAGAGATAATTCACCCCTCCACTTT
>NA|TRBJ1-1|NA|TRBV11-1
CASSLGLGGTEAFF
TGTGCCAGCAGCTTAGGTTTGGGAGGCACTGAAGCTTTCTTT
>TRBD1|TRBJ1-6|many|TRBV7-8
CASRGTGSSYNSPLHF
TGTGCCAGCAGGGGGACAGGGAGCTCCTATAATTCACCCCTCCACTTT
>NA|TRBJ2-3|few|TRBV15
CATSRDRETDTQYF
TGTGCCACCAGCAGAGATCGGGAGACAGATACGCAGTATTTT
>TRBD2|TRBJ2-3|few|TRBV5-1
CASFPRTSGGPSTDTQYF
TGCGCCAGCTTCCCTCGGACTAGCGGGGGCCCAAGCACAGATACGCAGTATTTT
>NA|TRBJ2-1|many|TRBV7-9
CASSPPGTYNEQFF
TGTGCCAGCAGCCCTCCGGGGACCTACAATGAGCAGTTCTTC
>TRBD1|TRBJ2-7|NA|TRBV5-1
CASGPGQGAHDQYF
TGCGCCAGCGGCCCCGGACAGGGGGCTCACGACCAGTACTTC
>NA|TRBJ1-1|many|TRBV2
CASSRGGTGAEAFF
TGTGCCAGTTCGAGGGGAGGGACGGGGGCTGAAGCTTTCTTT
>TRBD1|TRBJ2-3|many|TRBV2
CASSEEGQGSSDTQYF
TGTGCCAGCAGTGAAGAGGGACAGGGGTCGTCGGATACGCAGTATTTT
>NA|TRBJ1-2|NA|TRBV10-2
CASHRAGTANGYTF
TGCGCCAGCCACCGGGCCGGGACGGCGAATGGCTACACCTTC
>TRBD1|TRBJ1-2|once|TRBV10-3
CAISDRRQGLFNYGYTF
TGTGCCATCAGTGACCGCCGACAGGGACTATTTAACTATGGCTACACCTTC
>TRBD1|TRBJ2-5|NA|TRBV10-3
CAIRPGGTEIQETQYF
TGTGCCATCAGACCCGGTGGGACAGAGATCCAAGAGACCCAGTACTTC
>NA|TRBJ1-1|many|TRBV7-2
CASFGGPPTPEAFF
TGTGCCAGCTTCGGGGGGCCCCCGACTCCTGAAGCTTTCTTT
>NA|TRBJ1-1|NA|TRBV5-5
CASTPQSTEAFF
TGTGCCAGCACCCCACAAAGCACTGAAGCATTCTTT
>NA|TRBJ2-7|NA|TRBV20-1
CSARVAVSYEQYF
TGCAGTGCTAGAGTAGCGGTCTCCTACGAGCAGTACTTC
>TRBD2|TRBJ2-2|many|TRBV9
CASSVEPLAGGLLNTGELFF
TGTGCCAGCAGCGTAGAACCTCTAGCGGGGGGACTTCTCAACACCGGGGAGCTGTTTTTT
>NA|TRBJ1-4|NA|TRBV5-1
CASSPVSSNEKLFF
TGCGCCAGCAGCCCGGTTAGCAGTAATGAAAAACTGTTTTTT
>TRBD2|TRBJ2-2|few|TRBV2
CASSELAGYTGELFF
TGTGCCAGCAGTGAGCTAGCGGGGTACACCGGGGAGCTGTTTTTT
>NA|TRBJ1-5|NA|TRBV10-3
CATHVGQDQPQHF
TGTGCCACGCACGTAGGACAAGATCAGCCCCAGCATTTT
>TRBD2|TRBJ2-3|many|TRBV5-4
CASSLAGGRTDTQYF
TGTGCCAGCAGCCTAGCGGGGGGGCGGACAGATACGCAGTATTTT
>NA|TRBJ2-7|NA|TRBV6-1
CASSRRDLSGEQYF
TGTGCCAGCAGCCGCAGGGACCTAAGTGGCGAGCAGTACTTC
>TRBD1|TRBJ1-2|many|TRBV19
CASSGQGANYGYTF
TGTGCCAGTAGTGGACAGGGGGCAAACTATGGCTACACCTTC
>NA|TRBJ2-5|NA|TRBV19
CASSGNQETQYF
TGTGCCAGTAGTGGAAACCAAGAGACCCAGTACTTC
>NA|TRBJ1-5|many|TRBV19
CASTGRNNQPQHF
TGTGCCAGTACAGGACGGAACAATCAGCCCCAGCATTTT
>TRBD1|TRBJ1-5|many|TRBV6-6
CASSYSGTGNQPQHF
TGTGCCAGCAGTTACTCCGGGACAGGGAATCAGCCCCAGCATTTT
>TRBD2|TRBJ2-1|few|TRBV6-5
CASSYLSGGYNEQFF
TGTGCCAGCAGTTATCTCTCGGGGGGATACAATGAGCAGTTCTTC
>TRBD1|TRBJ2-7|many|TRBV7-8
CADWTGFYEQYF
TGTGCCGATTGGACAGGTTTCTACGAGCAGTACTTC
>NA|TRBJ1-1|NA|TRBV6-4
CASSSDRSEAFF
TGTGCCAGCAGTTCCGACAGGTCTGAAGCTTTCTTT
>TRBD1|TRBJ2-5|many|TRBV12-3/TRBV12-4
CASSKRQGETQYF
TGTGCCAGCAGTAAACGACAGGGAGAGACCCAGTACTTC
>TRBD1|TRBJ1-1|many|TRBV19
CASSPRPGTASGTEAFF
TGTGCCAGTAGTCCTCGTCCCGGGACAGCTTCGGGCACTGAAGCTTTCTTT
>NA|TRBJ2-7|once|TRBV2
CASGIWGHEQYF
TGTGCCAGCGGGATATGGGGCCACGAGCAGTACTTC
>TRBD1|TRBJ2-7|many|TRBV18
CASSPRTGDEQYF
TGTGCCAGCTCACCGCGAACAGGGGACGAGCAGTACTTC
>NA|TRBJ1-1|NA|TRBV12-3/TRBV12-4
CASSRDGGYEAFF
TGTGCCAGCAGTCGGGACGGGGGCTATGAAGCTTTCTTT
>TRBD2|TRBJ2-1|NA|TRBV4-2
CASSPGSGNTYNEQFF
TGTGCCAGCAGCCCTGGTAGCGGGAACACCTACAATGAGCAGTTCTTC
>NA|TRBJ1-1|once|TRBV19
CASSFLNTEAFF
TGTGCAAGTAGTTTTCTGAACACTGAAGCTTTCTTT
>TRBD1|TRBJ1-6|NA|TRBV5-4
CASSLPTGANSPLHF
TGTGCCAGCAGCTTGCCTACAGGGGCTAATTCACCCCTCCACTTT
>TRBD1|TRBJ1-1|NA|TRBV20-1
CSAYQGANTEAFF
TGCAGTGCTTACCAGGGGGCGAACACTGAAGCTTTCTTT
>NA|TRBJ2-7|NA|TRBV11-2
CASSLIGSAGYEQYF
TGTGCCAGCAGCTTAATTGGGTCTGCGGGTTACGAGCAGTACTTC
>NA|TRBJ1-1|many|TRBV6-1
CASSESGHQNTEAFF
TGTGCCAGCAGTGAATCGGGACACCAGAACACTGAAGCTTTCTTT
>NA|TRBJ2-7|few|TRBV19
CASSRVAGLRYEQYF
TGTGCCAGTAGTAGGGTGGCTGGTCTCCGATACGAGCAGTACTTC
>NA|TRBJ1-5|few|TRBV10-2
CASMEPSFDTLRQPQHF
TGCGCCAGCATGGAGCCTTCCTTCGACACGCTCCGTCAGCCCCAGCATTTT
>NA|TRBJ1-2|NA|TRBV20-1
CSARVPGTGNTF
TGCAGTGCTAGAGTCCCCGGGACTGGAAACACCTTC
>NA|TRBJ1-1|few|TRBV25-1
CASNRNTEAFF
TGTGCCAGTAACAGGAACACTGAAGCTTTCTTT
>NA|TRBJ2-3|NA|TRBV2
CATLLRDTQYF
TGTGCCACGCTACTTCGGGATACGCAGTATTTT
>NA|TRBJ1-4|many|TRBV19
CASSIRPDYTTNEKLFF
TGTGCCAGTAGTATTAGACCCGATTATACAACTAATGAAAAACTGTTTTTT
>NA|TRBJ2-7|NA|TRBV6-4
CASSSLGGAAYEQYF
TGTGCCAGCAGTTCCTTGGGGGGGGCGGCCTACGAGCAGTACTTC
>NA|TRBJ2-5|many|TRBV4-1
CASSQVRETQYF
TGCGCCAGCAGCCAAGTGAGAGAGACCCAGTACTTC